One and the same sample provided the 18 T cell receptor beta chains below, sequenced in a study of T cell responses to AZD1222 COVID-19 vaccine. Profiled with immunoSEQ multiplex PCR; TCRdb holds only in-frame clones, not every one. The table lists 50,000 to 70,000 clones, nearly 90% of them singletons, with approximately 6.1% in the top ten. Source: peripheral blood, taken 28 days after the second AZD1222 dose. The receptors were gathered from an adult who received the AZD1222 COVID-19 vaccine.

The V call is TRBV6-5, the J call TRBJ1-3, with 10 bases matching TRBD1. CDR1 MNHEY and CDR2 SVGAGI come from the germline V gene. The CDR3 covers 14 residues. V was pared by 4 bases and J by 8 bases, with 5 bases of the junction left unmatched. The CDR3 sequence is CASSSGQGVYTIYF. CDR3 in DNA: TGTGCCAGCAGTTCCGGACAGGGGGTGTACACCATATATTTT.

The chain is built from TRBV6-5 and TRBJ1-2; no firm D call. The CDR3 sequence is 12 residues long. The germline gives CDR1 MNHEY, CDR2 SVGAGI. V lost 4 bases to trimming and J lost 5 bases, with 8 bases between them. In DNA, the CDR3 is TGTGCCAGCAGTTCCTTCGATTATGGCTACACCTTC. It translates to CASSSFDYGYTF.

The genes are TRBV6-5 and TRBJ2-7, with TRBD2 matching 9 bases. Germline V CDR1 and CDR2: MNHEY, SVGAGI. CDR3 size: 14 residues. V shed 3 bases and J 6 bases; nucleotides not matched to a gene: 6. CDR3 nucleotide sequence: TGTGCCAGCAGTTATTTGGCGGGAGGGGGCGAGCAGTACTTC. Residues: CASSYLAGGGEQYF.

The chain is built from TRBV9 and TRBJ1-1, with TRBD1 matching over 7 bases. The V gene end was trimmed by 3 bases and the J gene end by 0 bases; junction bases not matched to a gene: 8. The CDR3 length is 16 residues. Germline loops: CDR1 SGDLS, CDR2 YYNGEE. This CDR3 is CASSDQGGGVNTEAFF. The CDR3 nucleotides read TGTGCCAGCAGCGATCAGGGGGGAGGCGTGAACACTGAAGCTTTCTTT. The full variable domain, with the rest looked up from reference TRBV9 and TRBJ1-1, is DSGVTQTPKHLITATGQRVTLRCSPRSGDLSVYWYQQSLDQGLQFLIQYYNGEERAKGNILERFSAQQFPDLHSELNLSSLELGDSALYFCASSDQGGGVNTEAFFGQGTRLTVV.

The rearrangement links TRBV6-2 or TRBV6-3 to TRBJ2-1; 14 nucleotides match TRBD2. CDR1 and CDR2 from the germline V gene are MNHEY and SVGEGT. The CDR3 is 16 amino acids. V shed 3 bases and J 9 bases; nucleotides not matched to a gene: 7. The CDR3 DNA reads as TGTGCCAGCAGTTATCTGGGACTAGCGGGAGTTTTTGAGCAGTTCTTC. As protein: CASSYLGLAGVFEQFF.

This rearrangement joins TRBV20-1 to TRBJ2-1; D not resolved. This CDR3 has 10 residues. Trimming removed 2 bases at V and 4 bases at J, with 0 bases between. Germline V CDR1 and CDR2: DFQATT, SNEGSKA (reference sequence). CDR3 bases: TGCAGTGCTAGATACAATGAGCAGTTCTTC. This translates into CSARYNEQFF.

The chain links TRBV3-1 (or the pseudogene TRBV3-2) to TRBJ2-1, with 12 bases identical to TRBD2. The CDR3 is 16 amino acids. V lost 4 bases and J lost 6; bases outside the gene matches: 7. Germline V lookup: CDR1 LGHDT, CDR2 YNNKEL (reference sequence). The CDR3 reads CASSLLTSGRFNEQFF. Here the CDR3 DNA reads TGTGCCAGCAGCCTCCTGACTAGCGGGAGATTCAATGAGCAGTTCTTC.

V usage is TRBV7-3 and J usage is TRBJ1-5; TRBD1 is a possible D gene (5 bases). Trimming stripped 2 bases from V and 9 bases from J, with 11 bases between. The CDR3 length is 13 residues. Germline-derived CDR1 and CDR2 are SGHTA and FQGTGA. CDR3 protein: CASSLSPGGPQHF. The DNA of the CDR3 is TGTGCCAGCAGCTTATCCCCGGGGGGGCCCCAGCATTTT.

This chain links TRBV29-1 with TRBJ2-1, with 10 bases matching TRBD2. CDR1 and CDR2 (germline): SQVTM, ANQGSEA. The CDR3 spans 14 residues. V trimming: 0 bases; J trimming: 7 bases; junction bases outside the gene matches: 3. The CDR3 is CSVEEPGLANEQFF. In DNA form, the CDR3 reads TGCAGCGTTGAAGAACCGGGACTAGCGAATGAGCAGTTCTTC.

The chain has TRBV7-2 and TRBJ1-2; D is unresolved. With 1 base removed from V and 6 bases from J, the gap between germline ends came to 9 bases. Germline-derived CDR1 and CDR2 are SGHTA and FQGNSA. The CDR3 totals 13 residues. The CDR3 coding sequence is TGTGCCAGCAGCTTAGACTCTAGGGATGGCTACACCTTC. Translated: CASSLDSRDGYTF.

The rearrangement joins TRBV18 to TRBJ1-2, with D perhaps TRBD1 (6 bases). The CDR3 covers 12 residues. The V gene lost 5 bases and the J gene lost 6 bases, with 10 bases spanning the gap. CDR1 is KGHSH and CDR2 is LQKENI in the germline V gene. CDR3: CASSFGGNGYTF. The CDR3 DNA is TGTGCCAGCTCATTTGGGGGCAATGGCTACACCTTC.

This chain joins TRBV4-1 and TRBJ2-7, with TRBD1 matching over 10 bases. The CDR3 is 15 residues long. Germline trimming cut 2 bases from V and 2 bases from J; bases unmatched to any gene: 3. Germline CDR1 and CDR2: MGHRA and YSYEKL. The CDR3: CASSQPDRGPYEQYF. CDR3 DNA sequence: TGCGCCAGCAGCCAACCCGACAGGGGGCCCTACGAGCAGTACTTC.

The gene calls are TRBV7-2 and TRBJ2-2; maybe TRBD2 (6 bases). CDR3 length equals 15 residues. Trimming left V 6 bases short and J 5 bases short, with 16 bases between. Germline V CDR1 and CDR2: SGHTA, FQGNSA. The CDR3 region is CASRDTRGFTGELFF. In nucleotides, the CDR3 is TGTGCCAGCAGGGACACGCGGGGTTTTACCGGGGAGCTGTTTTTT.

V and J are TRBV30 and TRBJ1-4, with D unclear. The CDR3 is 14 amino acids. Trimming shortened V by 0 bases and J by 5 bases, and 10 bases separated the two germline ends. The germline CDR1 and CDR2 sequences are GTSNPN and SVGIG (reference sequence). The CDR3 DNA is TGTGCCTGGAGTGTACATCTCTCAAATGAAAAACTGTTTTTT. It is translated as CAWSVHLSNEKLFF.

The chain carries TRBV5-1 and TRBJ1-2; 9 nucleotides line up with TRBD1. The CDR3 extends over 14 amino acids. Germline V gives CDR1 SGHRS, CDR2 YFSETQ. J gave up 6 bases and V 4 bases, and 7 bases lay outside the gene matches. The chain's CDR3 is CASSPLGDRDGYTF. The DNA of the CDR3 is TGCGCCAGCAGCCCCCTAGGGGACAGGGATGGCTACACCTTC.

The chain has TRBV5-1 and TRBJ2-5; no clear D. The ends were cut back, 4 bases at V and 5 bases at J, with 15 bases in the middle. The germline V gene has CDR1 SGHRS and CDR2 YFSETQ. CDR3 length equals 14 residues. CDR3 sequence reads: CASSLTESVETQYF. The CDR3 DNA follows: TGCGCCAGCAGCCTAACCGAGTCCGTGGAGACCCAGTACTTC.

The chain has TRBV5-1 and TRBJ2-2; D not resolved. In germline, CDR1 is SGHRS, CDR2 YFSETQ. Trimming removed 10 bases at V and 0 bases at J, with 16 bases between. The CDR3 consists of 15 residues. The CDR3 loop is CASRSGTANTGELFF. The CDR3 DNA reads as TGCGCCTCCCGCTCGGGCACAGCGAACACCGGGGAGCTGTTTTTT.

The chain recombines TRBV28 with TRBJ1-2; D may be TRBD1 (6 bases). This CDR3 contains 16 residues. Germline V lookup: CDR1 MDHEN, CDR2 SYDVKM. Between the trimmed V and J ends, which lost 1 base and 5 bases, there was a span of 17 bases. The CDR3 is CASSLSAGAAPYGYTF. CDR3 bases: TGTGCCAGCAGTTTATCGGCAGGGGCCGCGCCTTATGGCTACACCTTC.